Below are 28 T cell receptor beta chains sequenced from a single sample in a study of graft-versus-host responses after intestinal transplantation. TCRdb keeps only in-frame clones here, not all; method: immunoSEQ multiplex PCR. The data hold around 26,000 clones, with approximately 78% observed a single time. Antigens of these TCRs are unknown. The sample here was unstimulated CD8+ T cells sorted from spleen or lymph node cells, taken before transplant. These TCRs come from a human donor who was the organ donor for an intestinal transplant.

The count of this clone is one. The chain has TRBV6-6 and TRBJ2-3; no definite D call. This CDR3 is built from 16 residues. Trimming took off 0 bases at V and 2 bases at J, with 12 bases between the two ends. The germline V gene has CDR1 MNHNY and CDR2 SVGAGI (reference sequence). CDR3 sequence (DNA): TGTGCCAGCAGTTACTCGCAGTTTGGCATCACAGATACGCAGTATTTT. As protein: CASSYSQFGITDTQYF.

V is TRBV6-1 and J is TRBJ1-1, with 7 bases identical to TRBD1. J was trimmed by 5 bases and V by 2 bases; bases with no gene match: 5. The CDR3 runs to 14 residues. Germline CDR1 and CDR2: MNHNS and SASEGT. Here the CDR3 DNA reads TGTGCCAGCAGTGAAAAGACAGGGTGGACTGAAGCTTTCTTT. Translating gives CASSEKTGWTEAFF.

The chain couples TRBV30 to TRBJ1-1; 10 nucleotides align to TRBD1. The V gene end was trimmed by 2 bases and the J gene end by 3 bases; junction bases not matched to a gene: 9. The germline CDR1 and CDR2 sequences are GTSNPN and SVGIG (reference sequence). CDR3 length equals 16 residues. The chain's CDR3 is CAWSSIFGQGDTEAFF. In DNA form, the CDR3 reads TGTGCCTGGAGTTCTATTTTCGGACAGGGGGACACTGAAGCTTTCTTT.

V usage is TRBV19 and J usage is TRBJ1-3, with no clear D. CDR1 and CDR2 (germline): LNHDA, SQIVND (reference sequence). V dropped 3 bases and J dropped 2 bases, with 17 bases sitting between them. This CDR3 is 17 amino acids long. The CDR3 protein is CASSILIREFAGNTIYF. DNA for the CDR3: TGTGCCAGTAGTATTCTCATTCGGGAGTTTGCTGGAAACACCATATATTTT.

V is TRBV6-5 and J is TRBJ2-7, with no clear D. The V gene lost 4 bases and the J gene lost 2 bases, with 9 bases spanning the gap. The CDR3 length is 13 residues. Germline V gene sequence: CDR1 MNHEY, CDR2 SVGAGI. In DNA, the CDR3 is TGTGCCAGCAGTTTAGCCGGACCCTACGAGCAGTACTTC. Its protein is CASSLAGPYEQYF.

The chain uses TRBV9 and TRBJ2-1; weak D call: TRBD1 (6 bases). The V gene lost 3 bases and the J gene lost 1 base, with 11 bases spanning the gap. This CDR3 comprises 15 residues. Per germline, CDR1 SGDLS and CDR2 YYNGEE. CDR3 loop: CASSATGLSYNEQFF. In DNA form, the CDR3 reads TGTGCCAGCAGCGCGACAGGTTTATCCTACAATGAGCAGTTCTTC.

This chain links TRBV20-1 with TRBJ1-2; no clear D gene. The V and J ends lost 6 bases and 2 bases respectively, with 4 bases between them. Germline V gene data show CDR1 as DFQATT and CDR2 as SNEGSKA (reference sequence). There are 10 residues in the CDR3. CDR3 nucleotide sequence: TGCAGTGCGCCCAACTATGGCTACACCTTC. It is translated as CSAPNYGYTF.

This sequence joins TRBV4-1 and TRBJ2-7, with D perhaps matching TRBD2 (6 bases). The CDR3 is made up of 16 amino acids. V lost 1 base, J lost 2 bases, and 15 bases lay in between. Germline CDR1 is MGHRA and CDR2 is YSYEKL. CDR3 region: CASSQVFSGFTYEQYF. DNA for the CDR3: TGCGCCAGCAGCCAAGTCTTCAGCGGGTTTACCTACGAGCAGTACTTC.

The CDR3 is CASSFGTGNEKLFF. For the CDR3, the DNA is TGTGCCAGCAGCTTCGGGACGGGAAATGAAAAACTGTTTTTT. The chain uses TRBV5-5 and TRBJ1-4, with D possibly TRBD1 on 5 matching bases. Trimming cost V 2 bases and J 5 bases, with 10 bases left between them. The CDR3 loop spans 14 amino acids. The V gene's germline CDR1 is SGHKS and CDR2 YYEKEE (reference sequence).

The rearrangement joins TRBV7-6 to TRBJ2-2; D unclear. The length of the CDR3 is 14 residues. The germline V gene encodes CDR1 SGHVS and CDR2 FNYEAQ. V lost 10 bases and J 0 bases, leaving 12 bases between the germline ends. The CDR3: CATRPLANTGELFF. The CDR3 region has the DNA TGTGCCACCCGGCCCCTAGCGAACACCGGGGAGCTGTTTTTT.

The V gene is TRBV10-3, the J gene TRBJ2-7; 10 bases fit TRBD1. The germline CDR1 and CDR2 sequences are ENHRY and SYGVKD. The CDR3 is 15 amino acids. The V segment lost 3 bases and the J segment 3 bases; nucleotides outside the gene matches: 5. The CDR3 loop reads CAISDPTGGSYEQYF. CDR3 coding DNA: TGTGCCATCAGTGACCCGACAGGGGGCAGCTACGAGCAGTACTTC.

The CDR3 DNA is TGTGCCAGCAGGCCTGGGGGAGGTGAAGCTTTCTTT. It yields the protein CASRPGGGEAFF. This chain connects TRBV7-9 to TRBJ1-1; a weak D match, TRBD1 (5 bases). The CDR3 length is 12 residues. Per germline, CDR1 SEHNR and CDR2 FQNEAQ (reference sequence). Trimming shortened V by 6 bases and J by 7 bases, and 12 bases separated the two germline ends.

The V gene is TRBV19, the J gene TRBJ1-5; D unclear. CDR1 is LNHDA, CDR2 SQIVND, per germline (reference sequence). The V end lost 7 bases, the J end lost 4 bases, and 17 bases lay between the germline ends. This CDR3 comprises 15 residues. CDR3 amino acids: CASKGPGRFNQPQHF. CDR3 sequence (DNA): TGTGCCAGTAAGGGCCCCGGGCGGTTTAATCAGCCCCAGCATTTT. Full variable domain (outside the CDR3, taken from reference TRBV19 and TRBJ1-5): DGGITQSPKYLFRKEGQNVTLSCEQNLNHDAMYWYRQDPGQGLRLIYYSQIVNDFQKGDIAEGYSVSREKKESFPLTVTSAQKNPTAFYLCASKGPGRFNQPQHFGDGTRLSIL.

This CDR3 reads CASSESGGGGYEQYF. The CDR3 DNA reads TGTGCCAGCAGTGAGTCAGGGGGAGGGGGCTACGAGCAGTACTTC. The rearrangement uses TRBV6-1 and TRBJ2-7; D tentatively reads TRBD1 or TRBD2 (7 bases each). The germline V gene encodes CDR1 MNHNS and CDR2 SASEGT. With 3 bases removed from V and 3 bases from J, the gap between germline ends came to 15 bases. This CDR3 is built from 15 residues.

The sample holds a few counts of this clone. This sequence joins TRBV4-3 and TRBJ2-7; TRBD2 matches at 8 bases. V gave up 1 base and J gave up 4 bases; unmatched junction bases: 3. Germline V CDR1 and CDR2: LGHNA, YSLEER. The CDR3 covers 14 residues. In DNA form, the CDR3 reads TGCGCCAGCAGCCAAGTCCGGGGGGGGTACGAGCAGTACTTC. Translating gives CASSQVRGGYEQYF.

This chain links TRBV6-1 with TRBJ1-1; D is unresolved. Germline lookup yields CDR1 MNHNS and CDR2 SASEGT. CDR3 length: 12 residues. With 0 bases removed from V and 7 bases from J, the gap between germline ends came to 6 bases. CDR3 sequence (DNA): TGTGCCAGCAGTGAAGCGTCCGGTGAAGCTTTCTTT. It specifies CASSEASGEAFF.

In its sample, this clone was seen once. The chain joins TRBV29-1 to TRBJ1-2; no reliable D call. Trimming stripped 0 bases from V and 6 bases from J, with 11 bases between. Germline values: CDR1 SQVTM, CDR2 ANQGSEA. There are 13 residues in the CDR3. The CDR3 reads CSVEDRGRNGYTF. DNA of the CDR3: TGCAGCGTTGAAGATCGGGGAAGAAATGGCTACACCTTC.

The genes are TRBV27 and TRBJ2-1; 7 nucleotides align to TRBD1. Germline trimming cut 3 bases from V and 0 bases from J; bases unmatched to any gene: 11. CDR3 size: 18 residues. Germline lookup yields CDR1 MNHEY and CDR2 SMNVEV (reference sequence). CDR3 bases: TGTGCCAGCAGTTTGTTTTGGGGTGGGACAGCCTCCTACAATGAGCAGTTCTTC. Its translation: CASSLFWGGTASYNEQFF.

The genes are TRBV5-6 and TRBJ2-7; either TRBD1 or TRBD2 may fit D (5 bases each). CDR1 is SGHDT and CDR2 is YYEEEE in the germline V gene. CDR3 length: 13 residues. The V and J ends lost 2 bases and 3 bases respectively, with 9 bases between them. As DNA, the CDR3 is TGTGCCAGCAGCTTAGGGGACGGCTACGAGCAGTACTTC. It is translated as CASSLGDGYEQYF.

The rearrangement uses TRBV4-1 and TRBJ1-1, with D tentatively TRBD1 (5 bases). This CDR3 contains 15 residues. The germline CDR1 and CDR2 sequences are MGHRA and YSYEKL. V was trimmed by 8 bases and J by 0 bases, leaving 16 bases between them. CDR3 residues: CASHAQGRLNTEAFF. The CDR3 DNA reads TGCGCCAGCCATGCCCAGGGACGCTTGAACACTGAAGCTTTCTTT.

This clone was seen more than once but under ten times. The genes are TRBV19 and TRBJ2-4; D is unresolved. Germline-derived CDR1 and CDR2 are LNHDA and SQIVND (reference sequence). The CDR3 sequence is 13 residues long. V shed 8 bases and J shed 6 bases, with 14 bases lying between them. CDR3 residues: CASALPGSNIQYF. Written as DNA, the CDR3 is TGTGCCAGTGCCCTTCCCGGATCAAACATTCAGTACTTC.

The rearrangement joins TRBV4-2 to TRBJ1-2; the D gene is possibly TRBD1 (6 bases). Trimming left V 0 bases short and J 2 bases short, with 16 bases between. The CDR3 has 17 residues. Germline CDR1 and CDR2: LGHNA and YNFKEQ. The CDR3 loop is CASSQDRQAGTNYGYTF. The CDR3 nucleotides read TGTGCCAGCAGCCAAGATAGACAAGCCGGGACAAACTATGGCTACACCTTC.

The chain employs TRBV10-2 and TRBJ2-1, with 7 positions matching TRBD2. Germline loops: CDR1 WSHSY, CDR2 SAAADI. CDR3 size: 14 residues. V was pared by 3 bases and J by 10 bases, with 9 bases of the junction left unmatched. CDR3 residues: CASSDGRASGEQFF. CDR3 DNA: TGCGCCAGCAGTGATGGGAGGGCCTCAGGGGAGCAGTTCTTC.

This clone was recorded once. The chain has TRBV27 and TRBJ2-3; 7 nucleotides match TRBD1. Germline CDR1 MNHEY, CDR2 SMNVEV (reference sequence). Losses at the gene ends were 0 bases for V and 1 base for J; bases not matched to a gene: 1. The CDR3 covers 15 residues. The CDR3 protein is CASSLSGGGTDTQYF. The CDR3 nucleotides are TGTGCCAGCAGTTTATCAGGGGGCGGCACAGATACGCAGTATTTT.

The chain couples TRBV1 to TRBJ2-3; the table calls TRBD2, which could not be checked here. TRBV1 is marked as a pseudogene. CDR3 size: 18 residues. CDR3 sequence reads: CTSSQPKRIAGSTDTQYF. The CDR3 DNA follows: TGCACCAGCAGCCAACCAAAAAGGATAGCGGGAAGCACAGATACGCAGTATTTT.

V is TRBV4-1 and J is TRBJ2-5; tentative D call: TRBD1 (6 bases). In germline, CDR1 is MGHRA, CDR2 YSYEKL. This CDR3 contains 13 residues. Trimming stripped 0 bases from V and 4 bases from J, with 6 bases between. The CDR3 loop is CASSQDRGETQYF. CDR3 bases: TGCGCCAGCAGCCAAGACAGGGGAGAGACCCAGTACTTC.

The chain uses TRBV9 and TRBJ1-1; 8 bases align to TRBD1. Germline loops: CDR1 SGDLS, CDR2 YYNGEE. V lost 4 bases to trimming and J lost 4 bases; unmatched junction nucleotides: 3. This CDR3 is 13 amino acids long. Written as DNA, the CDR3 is TGTGCCAGCAGCACAGGGGGTAGCACTGAAGCTTTCTTT. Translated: CASSTGGSTEAFF. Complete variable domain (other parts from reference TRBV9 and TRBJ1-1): DSGVTQTPKHLITATGQRVTLRCSPRSGDLSVYWYQQSLDQGLQFLIQYYNGEERAKGNILERFSAQQFPDLHSELNLSSLELGDSALYFCASSTGGSTEAFFGQGTRLTVV.

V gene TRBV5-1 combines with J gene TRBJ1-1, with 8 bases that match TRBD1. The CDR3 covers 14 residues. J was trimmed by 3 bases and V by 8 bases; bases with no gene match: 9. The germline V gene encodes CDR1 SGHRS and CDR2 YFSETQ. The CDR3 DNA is TGCGCCAGTCTCCCCGGGACAGGTGACACTGAAGCTTTCTTT. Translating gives CASLPGTGDTEAFF.